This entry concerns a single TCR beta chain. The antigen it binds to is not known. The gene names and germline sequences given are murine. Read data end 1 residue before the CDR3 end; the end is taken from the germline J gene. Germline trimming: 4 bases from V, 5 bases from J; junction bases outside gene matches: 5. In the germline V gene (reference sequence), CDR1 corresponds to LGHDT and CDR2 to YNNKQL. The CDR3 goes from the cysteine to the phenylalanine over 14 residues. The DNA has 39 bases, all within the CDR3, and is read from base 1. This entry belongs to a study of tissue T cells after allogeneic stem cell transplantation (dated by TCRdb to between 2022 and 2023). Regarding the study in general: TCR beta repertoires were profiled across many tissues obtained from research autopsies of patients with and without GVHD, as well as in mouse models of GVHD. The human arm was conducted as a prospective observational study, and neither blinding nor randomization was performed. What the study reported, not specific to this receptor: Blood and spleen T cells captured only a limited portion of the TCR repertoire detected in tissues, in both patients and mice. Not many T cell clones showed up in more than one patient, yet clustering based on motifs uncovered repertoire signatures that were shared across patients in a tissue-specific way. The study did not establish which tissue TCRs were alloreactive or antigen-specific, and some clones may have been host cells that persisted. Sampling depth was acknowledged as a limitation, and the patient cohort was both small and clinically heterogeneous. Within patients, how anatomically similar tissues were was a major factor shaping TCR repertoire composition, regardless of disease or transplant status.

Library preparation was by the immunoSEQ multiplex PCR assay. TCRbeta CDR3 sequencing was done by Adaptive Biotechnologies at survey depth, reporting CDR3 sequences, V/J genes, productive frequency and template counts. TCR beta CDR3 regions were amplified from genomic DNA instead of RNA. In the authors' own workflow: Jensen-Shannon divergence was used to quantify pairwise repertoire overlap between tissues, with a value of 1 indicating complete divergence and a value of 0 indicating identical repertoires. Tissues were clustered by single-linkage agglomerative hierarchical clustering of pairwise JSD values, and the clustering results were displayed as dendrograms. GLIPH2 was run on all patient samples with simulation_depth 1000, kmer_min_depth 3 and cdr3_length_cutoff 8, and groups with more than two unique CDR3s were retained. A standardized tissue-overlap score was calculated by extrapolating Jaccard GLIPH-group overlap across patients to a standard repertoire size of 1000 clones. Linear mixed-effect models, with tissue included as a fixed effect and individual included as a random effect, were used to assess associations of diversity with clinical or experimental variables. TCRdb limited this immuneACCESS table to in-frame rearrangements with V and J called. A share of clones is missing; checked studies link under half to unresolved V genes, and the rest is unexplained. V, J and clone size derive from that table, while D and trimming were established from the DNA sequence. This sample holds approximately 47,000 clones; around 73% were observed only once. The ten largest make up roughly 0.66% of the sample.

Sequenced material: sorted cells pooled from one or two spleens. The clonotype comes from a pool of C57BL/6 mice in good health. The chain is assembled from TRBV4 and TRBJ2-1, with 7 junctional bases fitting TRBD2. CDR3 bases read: TGTGCCAGCAGCTTCTGGGGGAGGGATGCTGAGCAGTTC. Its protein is CASSFWGRDAEQF. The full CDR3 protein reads CASSFWGRDAEQFF.